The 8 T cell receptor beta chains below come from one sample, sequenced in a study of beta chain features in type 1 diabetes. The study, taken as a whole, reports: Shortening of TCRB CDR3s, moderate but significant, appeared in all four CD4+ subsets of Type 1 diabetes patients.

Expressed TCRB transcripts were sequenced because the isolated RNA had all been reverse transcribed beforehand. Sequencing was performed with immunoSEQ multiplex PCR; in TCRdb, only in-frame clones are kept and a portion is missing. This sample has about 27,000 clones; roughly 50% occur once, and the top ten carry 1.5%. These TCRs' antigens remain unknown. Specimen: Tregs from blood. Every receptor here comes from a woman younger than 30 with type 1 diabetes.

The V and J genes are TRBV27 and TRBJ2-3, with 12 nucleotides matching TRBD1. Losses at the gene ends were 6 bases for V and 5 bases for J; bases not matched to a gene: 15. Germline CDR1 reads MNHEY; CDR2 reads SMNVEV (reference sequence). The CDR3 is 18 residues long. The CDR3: CASSLQGWGTGGGDTQYF. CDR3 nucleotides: TGTGCCAGCAGCCTACAGGGTTGGGGGACAGGGGGCGGAGATACGCAGTATTTT.

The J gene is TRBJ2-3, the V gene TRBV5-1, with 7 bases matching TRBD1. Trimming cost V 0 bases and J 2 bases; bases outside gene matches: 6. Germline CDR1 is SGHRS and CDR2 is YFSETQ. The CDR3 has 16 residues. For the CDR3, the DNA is TGCGCCAGCAGCTTGGCCGGGACAGCTTACACAGATACGCAGTATTTT. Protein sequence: CASSLAGTAYTDTQYF.

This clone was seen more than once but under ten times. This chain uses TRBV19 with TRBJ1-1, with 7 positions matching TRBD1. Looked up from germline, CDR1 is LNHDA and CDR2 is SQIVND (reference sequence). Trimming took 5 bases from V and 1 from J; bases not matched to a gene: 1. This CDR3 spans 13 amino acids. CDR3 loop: CASSWDRNTEAFF. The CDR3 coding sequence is TGTGCCAGTAGTTGGGACAGGAACACTGAAGCTTTCTTT.

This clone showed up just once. The CDR3 DNA follows: TGTGCCAGCAGCCCTGGGACAGGGGGCGAGCAGTACTTC. As protein: CASSPGTGGEQYF. V and J are TRBV7-8 and TRBJ2-7; 11 bases are a match to TRBD1. The trim removed 5 bases at V and 6 bases at J, leaving 3 bases unmatched. CDR3 length equals 13 residues. Germline V gene lookup returns CDR1 SGHVS and CDR2 FQNEAQ. The entire variable domain, with the rest obtained from reference TRBV7-8 and TRBJ2-7, is as follows: GAGVSQSPRYKVAKRGQDVALRCDPISGHVSLFWYQQALGQGPEFLTYFQNEAQLDKSGLPSDRFFAERPEGSVSTLKIQRTQQEDSAVYLCASSPGTGGEQYFGPGTRLTVT.

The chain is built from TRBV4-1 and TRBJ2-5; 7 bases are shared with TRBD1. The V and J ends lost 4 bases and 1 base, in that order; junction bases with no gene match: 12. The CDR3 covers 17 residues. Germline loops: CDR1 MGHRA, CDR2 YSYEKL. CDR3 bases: TGCGCCAGCAGCCGAAGATCTTCCCGACAGGGCCAAGAGACCCAGTACTTC. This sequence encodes CASSRRSSRQGQETQYF.

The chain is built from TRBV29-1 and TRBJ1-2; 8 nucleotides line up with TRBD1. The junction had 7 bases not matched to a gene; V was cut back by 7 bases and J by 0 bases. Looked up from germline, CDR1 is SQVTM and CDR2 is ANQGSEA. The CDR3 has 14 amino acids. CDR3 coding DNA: TGCAGCGGTTGGGGGACAGGAGCTAACTATGGCTACACCTTC. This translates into CSGWGTGANYGYTF.

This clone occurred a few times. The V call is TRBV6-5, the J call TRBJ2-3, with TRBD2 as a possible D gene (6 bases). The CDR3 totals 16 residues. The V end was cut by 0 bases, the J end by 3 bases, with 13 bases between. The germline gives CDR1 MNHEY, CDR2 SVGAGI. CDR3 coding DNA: TGTGCCAGCAGTTACTCGGGAGGCGGGAAAACAGATACGCAGTATTTT. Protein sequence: CASSYSGGGKTDTQYF.

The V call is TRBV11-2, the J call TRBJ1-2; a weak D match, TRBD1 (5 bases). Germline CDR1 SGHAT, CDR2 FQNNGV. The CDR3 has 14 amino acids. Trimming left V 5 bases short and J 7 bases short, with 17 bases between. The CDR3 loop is CASSDSRGVRGYTF. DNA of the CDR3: TGTGCCAGCAGCGATTCTCGGGGGGTACGTGGCTACACCTTC.